This T cell receptor beta chain was identified during a study of cytomegalovirus exposure and HLA in healthy donors (dated by TCRdb to 2016 to 2017). General notes on the study: An earlier analysis of approximately 600 of the donors reported roughly 300 Gb of sequence data and approximately 110 million unique TCR beta sequences from some 180 million T cells. Roughly 300 gigabases of sequencing data and approximately 80 million unique TCR sequences were included in an early release covering 550 to 800 HLA-typed donors. Of the roughly 390 genotyped donors, roughly 76% were placed in the genetic ancestry cluster associated with self-reported Caucasian donors. The study aimed to test whether signatures of past pathogen exposure could be identified by cataloging public T cell receptors. The T cell repertoires of about 700 subjects were profiled by immunosequencing and related to cytomegalovirus serostatus. In addition to the first cohort of around 670 subjects, a separate validation cohort of approximately 110 different subjects was used. High-throughput TCR immunosequencing, statistical association of individual TCRs with disease status, and machine learning were combined to predict cytomegalovirus infection status. In a later analysis, previously published TCR beta repertoires from 500 to 750 donors were re-analyzed and high-resolution HLA genotyping was added so that TCR occurrence patterns could be studied. The later analysis used no new phenotypic data to find candidate immune exposures, relying instead on TCR beta sequences and their occurrence across donors. An earlier analysis of 587 of the donors used high-throughput TCR beta sequencing to judge whether each TCR beta V gene segment behaved as functional or pseudogenic. Donor age, sex, ethnicity and CMV serostatus were compiled alongside the repertoire data. Genome-wide SNP genotypes for about three fifths of the roughly 700 donors were used in a later genetic analysis, which treated that subset as a discovery cohort. Every discovery cohort repertoire had been produced on one sequencing platform. HLA typing covered class I and class II loci at four-digit resolution. Typing coverage varied by locus: about 629-640 donors for A, B, C, DRB1 and DQB1; more than 500 for DQA1; more than 600 for DPA1; 450 to 480 for DPB1. About five DR-DQ haplotypes were treated as single units for association and clustering because of strong linkage in the cohort. On average, around 240,000 unique TCR beta nucleotide sequences were sequenced per donor among 300 to 500 genotyped donors of the cohort, with 15% to 20% of those sequences being non-productive.

Receptor libraries were prepared by the immunoSEQ multiplex PCR assay. A mixture of 60 forward primers for TCR Vbeta segments and 13 reverse primers for TCR Jbeta segments was used in the multiplex PCR. The CDR3 region of rearranged TCR beta genes was amplified from genomic DNA by a multiplex PCR assay. The Illumina HiSeq System was used to sequence the amplified TCR beta libraries as 87-base-pair reads. In the authors' own workflow: Across the 670 or so repertoires, a later analysis counted some 81 million unique TCR beta chains, roughly 11 million of which were shared by at least two donors. Raw reads were error-corrected and collapsed into unique sequences by a nearest-neighbor algorithm in which closely related sequences were merged to remove PCR and sequencing errors. V, D and J gene segments were assigned by aligning CDR3 sequences to IMGT reference sequences. For a sequence to be retained, a match of at least six nucleotides to both a V gene segment and a J gene segment was required. Rearrangements were classified as productive when the CDR3 lacked stop codons and remained in frame with V and J, and all other rearrangements were classified as non-productive. Following IMGT convention, CDR3 was defined as the stretch from the second conserved V-encoded cysteine up to the conserved J-encoded phenylalanine. In an earlier analysis of approximately 500 of the donors, sequences lacking an unambiguous match to a single V gene segment were excluded. An earlier analysis of 500 to 700 of the donors classified V segments as functional when productive rearrangements were above 56.7% and as segregating when the standard deviation between donors was above 5%. To diagnose cytomegalovirus status from the catalog of TCR beta chain sequences, a statistical classification framework was built. In a later analysis, TCR nucleotide sequences were compared against IMGT/GENE-DB human TR gene sequences so that V and J genes could be assigned. Using the TCRdist pipeline, a later analysis assigned CDR3 sequences along with most-parsimonious VDJ recombination scenarios. In a later analysis, each TCR beta chain was defined by its CDR3 amino acid sequence together with its V-gene family, and reads lacking a unique V-gene family were excluded. To address suspected cross-contamination and a sequencing artifact, a later analysis removed 592 highly shared, low-generation-probability nucleotide sequences. A later analysis calculated a clonal expansion index for each public chain from normalized within-repertoire ranks of inferred template counts. In a later analysis, generation probabilities were computed with a VDJ recombination model fitted to out-of-frame rearrangements, and the resulting probabilities were checked against IGoR. In a later analysis, hypergeometric tests were used to score TCR-TCR, TCR-HLA and TCR-CMV co-occurrence, with a repertoire-size bias correction applied to TCR pairs. To estimate false discovery rates, a later analysis permuted the HLA or CMV assignments 20 times. In a later analysis, co-occurring TCRs were grouped with DBSCAN, and TCRdist sequence similarity was added when clustering was performed within HLA-allele-positive subsets. For co-occurrence clustering, repertoires with fewer than 30,000 or more than 120,000 public chains were excluded, along with four to six repertoires with anomalous nucleotide sharing. TCRdb obtained this table from immuneACCESS and retained in-frame rearrangements with V and J assigned. These tables miss some clones; where compared with another copy, unresolved V genes account for less than half of the shortfall, and the remainder is unexplained. V, J and clone size were drawn from that table, and D and trimming were deduced from the DNA. The sample records around 120,000 clones, 55% to 75% of which are singletons. The top ten clonotypes cover roughly 9.8% of the sample.

Summary of the overall study and its limitations: Most TCR sequences were observed very rarely across donors, whereas some public TCRs were present in many individuals. Because some donors lacked HLA typing at each locus, the association tests relied only on the typed subset. A cluster of highly shared sequence variants was judged likely to represent a technical artifact of the sequencing pipeline. Compared with equally common non-associated chains, HLA-associated TCR beta chains in a later analysis were more clonally expanded and had lower generation probabilities. At a false discovery rate of 0.05, a later analysis linked some 17,000 TCR beta sequences to specific HLA alleles. Because counts were too low, approximately 18 rarely observed V segments, including chromosome 9 orphons, were excluded from the earlier analysis of several hundred of the donors. A few of the identified cytomegalovirus-associated TCR beta chains were confirmed in vitro to be specific for cytomegalovirus antigens. According to a later analysis, TCR association rates differed among HLA loci, with DRB1 alleles showing the most associated TCRs and HLA-C alleles showing the fewest. Most CMV-associated TCR beta chains appeared to be HLA-restricted in a later analysis, and the HLA associations seemed to be driven largely by CMV exposure. In both the original and validation cohorts, the classifier was reported to diagnose cytomegalovirus status with high specificity and sensitivity. The only immune exposure information available for the cohort was CMV serostatus. A further reported finding was that TCR beta sequences accurately predicted the HLA-A and HLA-B alleles for most subjects in the first cohort. The cohort was sequenced for TCR beta chains only, and without alpha or paired-chain data the features that could be detected were limited. Roughly uniform sequencing depth across donors was assumed in presence/absence analyses, although this assumption may not hold. V-gene and J-gene trimming of TCR beta chains was associated with a missense DCLRE1C variant in a later genetic analysis, and the association was replicated in an independent cohort. The 87-base-pair reads could not distinguish some IMGT-functional V segments, including TRBV6-2 and TRBV6-3, so those segments were excluded. Linkage disequilibrium might explain the correlated functional status among segregating V segments, but an unknown experimental factor could not be excluded. The study gave a list of 150 to 200 TCR beta chains associated with cytomegalovirus. According to the authors, the approach could potentially be generalized to other disease states and immunological phenotypes. Broadly in line with IMGT annotations, most TCR beta V segments showed up in productive rearrangements about 87% or about 30% of the time in an earlier analysis of under 700 of the donors. When HLA alleles, especially DR and DQ, strongly co-occurred, attributing TCR associations to individual alleles was difficult. According to a later genetic analysis, donors in an Asian-associated ancestry cluster had fewer N-insertions in productive TCRs than the approximately 670-donor mean. In a later analysis, several top co-occurrence clusters were reported to appear linked to parvovirus B19, influenza, CMV and Epstein-Barr virus.

Of note for this clone: The antigen this receptor binds is unknown. No qualities accompany the bases; no much larger clone lies one base away.

The CDR3 runs 17 amino acids, cysteine and phenylalanine included. Left in the record is the CDR3 DNA by itself, 51 bases read in frame from the first base. CDR1 and CDR2 are drawn from the germline V gene: MRHNA, SNTAGT. V is reduced by 3 bases and J by 0 bases, leaving a spacing of 12 bases between them. The cohort comprised some 700 healthy bone marrow donors. At the time of sampling, all cohort members were nominally healthy, though unrecorded immune exposures were likely present. The donor was CMV seropositive and was included in the group of some 290 seropositive cohort members. A peripheral blood sample was collected from each donor, and TCR beta sequencing was performed on peripheral blood mononuclear cells. The Qiagen DNeasy Blood Extraction Kit was used to extract genomic DNA from the blood cell samples.

In this chain, TRBV6-4 is recombined with TRBJ1-6; the D gene is not confidently resolved. The sequence was collected from a woman between 35 and 50 years old in good health and CMV-seropositive. Sequencing was performed on PBMCs. The nucleotides read TGTGCCAGCAGTGAGTACGCCCGGAGCTCCTATAATTCACCCCTCCACTTT. It is translated as CASSEYARSSYNSPLHF.